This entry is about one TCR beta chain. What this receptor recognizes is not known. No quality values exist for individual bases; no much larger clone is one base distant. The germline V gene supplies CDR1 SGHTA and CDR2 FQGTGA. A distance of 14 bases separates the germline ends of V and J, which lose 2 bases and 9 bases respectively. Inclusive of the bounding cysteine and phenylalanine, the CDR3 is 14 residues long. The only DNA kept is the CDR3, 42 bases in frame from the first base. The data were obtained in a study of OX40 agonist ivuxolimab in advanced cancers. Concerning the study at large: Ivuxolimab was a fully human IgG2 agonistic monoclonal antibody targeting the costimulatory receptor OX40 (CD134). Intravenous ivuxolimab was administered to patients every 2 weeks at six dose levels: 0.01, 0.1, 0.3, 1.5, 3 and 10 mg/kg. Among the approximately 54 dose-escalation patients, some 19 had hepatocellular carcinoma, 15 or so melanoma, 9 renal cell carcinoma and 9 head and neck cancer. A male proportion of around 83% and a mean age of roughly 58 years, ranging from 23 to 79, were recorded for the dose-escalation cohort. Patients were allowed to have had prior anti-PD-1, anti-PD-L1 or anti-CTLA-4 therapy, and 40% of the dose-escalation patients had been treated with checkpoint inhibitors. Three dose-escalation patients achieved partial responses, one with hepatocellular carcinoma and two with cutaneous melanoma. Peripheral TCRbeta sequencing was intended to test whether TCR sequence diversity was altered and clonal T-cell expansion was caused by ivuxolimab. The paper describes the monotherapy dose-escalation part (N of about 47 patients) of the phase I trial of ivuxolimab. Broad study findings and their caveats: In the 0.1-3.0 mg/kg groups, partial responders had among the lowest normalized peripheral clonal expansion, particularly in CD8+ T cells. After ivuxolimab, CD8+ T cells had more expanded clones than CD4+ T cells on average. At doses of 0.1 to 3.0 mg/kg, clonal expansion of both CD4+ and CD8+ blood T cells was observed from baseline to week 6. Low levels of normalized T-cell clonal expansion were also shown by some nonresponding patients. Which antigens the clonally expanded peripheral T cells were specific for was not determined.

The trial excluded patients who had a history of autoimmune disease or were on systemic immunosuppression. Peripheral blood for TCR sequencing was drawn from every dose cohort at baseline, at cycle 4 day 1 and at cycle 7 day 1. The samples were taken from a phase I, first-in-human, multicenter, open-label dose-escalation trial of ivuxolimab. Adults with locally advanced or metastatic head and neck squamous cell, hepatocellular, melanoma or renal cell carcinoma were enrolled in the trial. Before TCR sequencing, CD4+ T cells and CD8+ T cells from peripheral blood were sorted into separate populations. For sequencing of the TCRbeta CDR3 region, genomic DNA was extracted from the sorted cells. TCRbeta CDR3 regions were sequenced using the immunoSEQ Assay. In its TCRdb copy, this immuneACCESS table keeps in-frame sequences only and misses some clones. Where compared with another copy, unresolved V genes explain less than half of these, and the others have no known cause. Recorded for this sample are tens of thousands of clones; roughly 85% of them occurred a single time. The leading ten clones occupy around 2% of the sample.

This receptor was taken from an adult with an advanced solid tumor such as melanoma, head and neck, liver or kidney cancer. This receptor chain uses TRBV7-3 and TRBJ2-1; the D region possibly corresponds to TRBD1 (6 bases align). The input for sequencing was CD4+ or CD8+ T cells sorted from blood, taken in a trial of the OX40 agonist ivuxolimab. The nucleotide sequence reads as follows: TGTGCCAGCAGCTTAGAACAGGGAGTTGGTGAGCAGTTCTTC. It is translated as CASSLEQGVGEQFF.